This T cell receptor beta chain was captured in a study of blood T cell repertoires in COVID-19. Study-level background: COVID-19 samples, acute and convalescent, were from the United States, Italy and Spain. PBMCs, B-cell-depleted T cells, or T cells were the source of the cDNA or gDNA that made up the material.

This CDR3 contains 14 residues. Germline V gene data show CDR1 as SGHTA and CDR2 as FQGTGA. With 4 bases clipped from V and 5 bases from J, the junction kept 3 bases outside the gene matches. Comment on this clone: The sample carries other DNA sequences with the same CDR3.

The authors' processing: Researchers report that nucleated cell counts were estimated from reference gene primer amplification. The table came from immunoSEQ multiplex PCR; TCRdb's copy has only in-frame clones and leaves some out. V and J calls and clone size follow that table, whereas D and trimming were derived from the DNA. Of around 300,000 clones listed, around 90% are singletons. The source of this sequence is a man between 50 and 59 years old with acute or convalescent COVID-19. The chain links TRBV7-3 to TRBJ1-4, with TRBD1 matching over 8 bases. The sequenced sample consisted of peripheral blood. The CDR3 region is CASSSGTGNEKLFF. The CDR3 DNA sequence: TGTGCCAGCAGCTCAGGGACAGGAAATGAAAAACTGTTTTTT.